This entry is about one T cell receptor beta chain. Antigen: not known. The entry originates in a study of STAT5B mutations in CD4+ large granular lymphocyte leukemia. Study information: Healthy donors showed HLA-associated enrichment of the CDR3 'QG' motif. Findings and caveats of the study: Main leukemic clonotypes were patient-specific, but roughly 26% appeared at low frequency elsewhere. Patient CD4-sorted repertoires looked more clonal than healthy CD4+ repertoires, even without putative leukemic clones.

Deletions cut 1 base from V and 7 bases from J, with 16 bases between. CDR3 length equals 16 residues. CDR1 is SGHVS and CDR2 is FNYEAQ in the germline V gene. TCRdb's table, derived via immunoSEQ multiplex PCR, lists solely in-frame clones and lacks some. The sample includes some 40,000 clones, almost 85% of them seen just once. This chain joins TRBV7-6 and TRBJ1-4, with a tentative D call TRBD1 (6 bases). Sequencing was carried out using CD4+ T cells from blood buffy coats. This TCR was recovered from a human donor in good health. The CDR3 region is CASSLGSRGASEKLFF. The CDR3 DNA is TGTGCCAGCAGCTTAGGCTCTCGGGGGGCCTCTGAAAAACTGTTTTTT.